A single sample gave rise to the 25 T cell receptor beta chains below, sequenced in a study of blood T cell repertoires in COVID-19. Sequencing used immunoSEQ multiplex PCR; TCRdb keeps in-frame clones, though not all of them. Of some 67,000 clones in the sample, 90% were seen once. The sequencing sample was made of peripheral blood. The source is a woman younger than 30 with acute or convalescent COVID-19.

This clone is a singleton in its sample. The chain couples TRBV29-1 to TRBJ2-5; D may be TRBD2 (6 bases). The CDR3 loop spans 15 amino acids. Germline V gene sequence: CDR1 SQVTM, CDR2 ANQGSEA. V lost 0 bases and J 5 bases, leaving 16 bases between the germline ends. CDR3 DNA: TGCAGCGTTGAAGATACCCGGGGGTGGGAGGAGACCCAGTACTTC. It yields the protein CSVEDTRGWEETQYF.

V usage is TRBV3-1 (or the pseudogene TRBV3-2) and J usage is TRBJ2-1, with TRBD2 matching over 11 bases. Losses at the gene ends were 1 base for V and 7 bases for J; bases not matched to a gene: 12. The CDR3 length is 18 residues. The germline V gene encodes CDR1 LGHDT and CDR2 YNNKEL (reference sequence). The CDR3 is CASSQGSLAGGLKNEQFF. CDR3 bases: TGTGCCAGCAGCCAAGGGTCCCTAGCGGGGGGCCTCAAGAATGAGCAGTTCTTC.

This chain connects TRBV9 to TRBJ1-1; 9 bases agree with TRBD1. V was pared by 4 bases and J by 3 bases, with 7 bases of the junction left unmatched. The CDR3 has 15 residues. Germline V lookup: CDR1 SGDLS, CDR2 YYNGEE. CDR3 amino acids: CASSPGTGRDTEAFF. CDR3 bases: TGTGCCAGCAGCCCAGGGACAGGGAGGGACACTGAAGCTTTCTTT.

The chain combines TRBV19 with TRBJ2-7; possible D gene TRBD1, 6 bases. This CDR3 is built from 13 residues. Germline V lookup: CDR1 LNHDA, CDR2 SQIVND (reference sequence). V lost 6 bases and J lost 4, with 13 bases in between. The CDR3 nucleotides read TGTGCCAGTAGCCGACAGGTGGAGTACGAGCAGTACTTC. It encodes CASSRQVEYEQYF.

The chain combines TRBV6-5 with TRBJ1-2; the D gene is possibly TRBD1 (6 bases). This CDR3 spans 14 amino acids. The V gene's germline CDR1 is MNHEY and CDR2 SVGAGI. V was pared by 0 bases and J by 8 bases, with 13 bases between. Here the CDR3 DNA reads TGTGCCAGCAGTTACTCGGGGGGGCGAGAGGGCTACACCTTC. Protein product: CASSYSGGREGYTF.

This rearrangement joins TRBV19 to TRBJ1-1; a possible D gene is TRBD1 (5 bases). Germline CDR1 is LNHDA and CDR2 is SQIVND (reference sequence). The CDR3 extends over 13 amino acids. Trimming shortened V by 3 bases and J by 5 bases, and 10 bases separated the two germline ends. CDR3 amino acids: CASSMYGGTEAFF. CDR3 nucleotides: TGTGCCAGTAGTATGTACGGGGGGACTGAAGCTTTCTTT.

The gene calls are TRBV19 and TRBJ2-5; 14 nucleotides align to TRBD2. The CDR3 is made up of 16 amino acids. V lost 5 bases to trimming and J lost 2 bases; unmatched junction nucleotides: 4. CDR1 and CDR2 (germline): LNHDA, SQIVND (reference sequence). The DNA for the CDR3 is TGTGCCAGTAGTTCGAGACTAGCGGGGGGGCAAGAGACCCAGTACTTC. Encoded protein: CASSSRLAGGQETQYF.

This chain joins TRBV2 and TRBJ2-1, with TRBD2 matching over 7 bases. The V segment lost 7 bases and the J segment 9 bases; nucleotides outside the gene matches: 18. The germline gives CDR1 SNHLY, CDR2 FYNNEI. This CDR3 comprises 16 residues. CDR3 DNA sequence: TGTGCCAGCACCCCGGGGGGAACCTCGAGGGCCGGTGAGCAGTTCTTC. It codes for CASTPGGTSRAGEQFF.

The chain links TRBV6-6 to TRBJ2-3; 10 bases agree with TRBD2. Germline V gene sequence: CDR1 MNHNY, CDR2 SVGAGI (reference sequence). V was clipped by 3 bases and J by 6 bases; unmatched bases: 6. This CDR3 has 15 amino acids. CDR3 in DNA: TGTGCCAGCAGTTATAGCGGGGGGACGGTGGATACGCAGTATTTT. It specifies CASSYSGGTVDTQYF.

The chain combines TRBV7-9 with TRBJ2-3; unclear D gene. Germline loops: CDR1 SEHNR, CDR2 FQNEAQ (reference sequence). V lost 8 bases and J lost 4, with 7 bases in between. The CDR3 runs to 11 residues. CDR3 nucleotides: TGTGCCAGCCGGCAGGCAGATACGCAGTATTTT. Protein: CASRQADTQYF.

This rearrangement joins TRBV7-9 to TRBJ2-1, with 11 bases that match TRBD2. The CDR3 totals 16 residues. Trimming removed 6 bases from V and 4 bases from J; junction bases left unmatched: 8. Germline V gives CDR1 SEHNR, CDR2 FQNEAQ (reference sequence). The CDR3 reads CASRLAGDRLYNEQFF. The DNA for the CDR3 is TGTGCCAGCAGACTAGCGGGGGACAGACTTTACAATGAGCAGTTCTTC.

The chain joins TRBV5-1 to TRBJ1-1; tentative D call: TRBD1 (6 bases). Trimming shortened V by 0 bases and J by 4 bases, and 13 bases separated the two germline ends. The CDR3 sequence is 15 residues long. Germline V gives CDR1 SGHRS, CDR2 YFSETQ. CDR3 sequence reads: CASSLGQGWGTEAFF. In DNA form, the CDR3 reads TGCGCCAGCAGCTTGGGTCAGGGGTGGGGCACTGAAGCTTTCTTT. Based on the CDR3 plus reference TRBV5-1 and TRBJ1-1, the full variable domain is KAGVTQTPRYLIKTRGQQVTLSCSPISGHRSVSWYQQTPGQGLQFLFEYFSETQRNKGNFPGRFSGRQFSNSRSEMNVSTLELGDSALYLCASSLGQGWGTEAFFGQGTRLTVV.

This chain connects TRBV7-9 to TRBJ2-3; tentative D call: TRBD2 (6 bases). Trimming removed 5 bases at V and 2 bases at J, with 20 bases between. The V gene's germline CDR1 is SEHNR and CDR2 FQNEAQ (reference sequence). The CDR3 spans 17 residues. The CDR3 sequence: CASSPLSPGVNTDTQYF. The CDR3 DNA is TGTGCCAGCAGCCCGCTGAGTCCGGGGGTGAACACAGATACGCAGTATTTT. The full variable domain, rest sourced from reference TRBV7-9 and TRBJ2-3, is DTGVSQNPRHKITKRGQNVTFRCDPISEHNRLYWYRQTLGQGPEFLTYFQNEAQLEKSRLLSDRFSAERPKGSFSTLEIQRTEQGDSAMYLCASSPLSPGVNTDTQYFGPGTRLTVL.

The chain recombines TRBV12-3 or TRBV12-4 with TRBJ1-1, with D possibly TRBD1 on 5 matching bases. This CDR3 comprises 13 residues. With 6 bases removed from V and 5 bases from J, the gap between germline ends came to 13 bases. The chain's CDR3 is CASRRERGTEAFF. The CDR3 DNA sequence: TGTGCCAGCAGACGAGAACGGGGGACTGAAGCTTTCTTT.

The chain joins TRBV19 to TRBJ1-1; 7 nucleotides align to TRBD1. V lost 11 bases to trimming and J lost 2 bases; unmatched junction nucleotides: 11. The germline gives CDR1 LNHDA, CDR2 SQIVND (reference sequence). The CDR3 has 14 residues. The CDR3 DNA is TGTGCCTCAGGGGGTAGCGGATCTAACACTGAAGCTTTCTTT. It translates to CASGGSGSNTEAFF. Using reference TRBV19 and TRBJ1-1 for the parts outside the CDR3, the full variable domain is DGGITQSPKYLFRKEGQNVTLSCEQNLNHDAMYWYRQDPGQGLRLIYYSQIVNDFQKGDIAEGYSVSREKKESFPLTVTSAQKNPTAFYLCASGGSGSNTEAFFGQGTRLTVV.

This rearrangement joins TRBV14 to TRBJ2-7, with TRBD2 matching 14 bases. CDR1 and CDR2 (germline): SGHDN, FVKESK. The CDR3 contains 14 residues. Trimming took 5 bases from V and 4 from J; bases not matched to a gene: 1. CDR3 nucleotide sequence: TGTGCCAGCAGCTGGACTAGCGGGAGGTACGAGCAGTACTTC. This gives the protein CASSWTSGRYEQYF.

The rearrangement joins TRBV6-2 or TRBV6-3 to TRBJ2-1; D may be TRBD2 (6 bases). The germline gives CDR1 MNHEY, CDR2 SVGEGT. V was clipped by 3 bases and J by 9 bases, with 18 bases between them. This CDR3 contains 15 residues. CDR3 sequence: CASSYSSAGGIEQFF. DNA of the CDR3: TGTGCCAGCAGTTATTCTAGTGCCGGGGGTATTGAGCAGTTCTTC.

J is TRBJ1-5 and V is TRBV6-4; no clear D. The CDR3 has 13 residues. CDR1 and CDR2 from the germline V gene are MRHNA and SNTAGT. Trimming removed 9 bases at V and 0 bases at J, with 9 bases between. CDR3 DNA: TGTGCCAGGAAACTGTGTAGCAATCAGCCCCAGCATTTT. Translating gives CARKLCSNQPQHF.

The chain employs TRBV28 and TRBJ2-5; 8 bases fit TRBD1. The V gene's germline CDR1 is MDHEN and CDR2 SYDVKM. The CDR3 has 15 amino acids. The V gene end was trimmed by 7 bases and the J gene end by 3 bases; junction bases not matched to a gene: 10. CDR3 nucleotides: TGTGCCAGCACTAGGACAGGGCCAACTGAAGAGACCCAGTACTTC. It specifies CASTRTGPTEETQYF.

The chain couples TRBV28 to TRBJ2-7, with a weak D call TRBD2 (5 bases). The V gene's germline CDR1 is MDHEN and CDR2 SYDVKM. There are 12 residues in the CDR3. The germline V and J ends were trimmed by 5 bases and 2 bases, with 7 bases remaining between them. CDR3 amino acids: CASSLGTYEQYF. The CDR3 bases are TGTGCCAGCAGTCTCGGGACCTACGAGCAGTACTTC.

This clone was observed a single time. This chain links TRBV5-4 with TRBJ2-2, with 14 positions matching TRBD2. This CDR3 comprises 17 residues. V shed 4 bases, J shed 3 bases, and the junction held 5 bases outside the gene matches. CDR1 is SGHNT, CDR2 YYREEE, per germline (reference sequence). The CDR3 loop is CASSHGLAGGDTGELFF. The CDR3 DNA reads TGTGCCAGCAGCCACGGACTAGCGGGAGGAGACACCGGGGAGCTGTTTTTT. The whole variable domain, remainder taken from reference TRBV5-4 and TRBJ2-2, is ETGVTQSPTHLIKTRGQQVTLRCSSQSGHNTVSWYQQALGQGPQFIFQYYREEENGRGNFPPRFSGLQFPNYSSELNVNALELDDSALYLCASSHGLAGGDTGELFFGEGSRLTVL.

This clone was recorded only once. V is TRBV21-1 and J is TRBJ2-7; no check of the table's D call, TRBD2, against the DNA was made. TRBV21-1 is labeled a pseudogene. This CDR3 spans 12 amino acids. The CDR3 DNA sequence: TGTGCCAGCAGCATTCGGGGTATAGAGCAGTACTTC. This gives the protein CASSIRGIEQYF.

The chain is built from TRBV7-6 and TRBJ2-3; 9 nucleotides align to TRBD2. The length of the CDR3 is 14 residues. The germline CDR1 and CDR2 sequences are SGHVS and FNYEAQ. J gave up 6 bases and V 1 base, and 2 bases lay outside the gene matches. CDR3 nucleotides: TGTGCCAGCAGCTTAGGCGGGAGGGCCGATACGCAGTATTTT. It specifies CASSLGGRADTQYF.

The chain combines TRBV4-3 with TRBJ1-6; no clear D. The CDR3 consists of 13 residues. V lost 1 base to trimming and J lost 7 bases, with 5 bases between them. CDR1 LGHNA and CDR2 YSLEER come from the germline V gene. The CDR3 DNA reads as TGCGCCAGCAGCCAAGTACAGAATTCACCCCTCCACTTT. Translating gives CASSQVQNSPLHF.

This chain connects TRBV19 to TRBJ1-2; D perhaps matches TRBD1 (6 bases). V was trimmed by 2 bases and J by 6 bases, leaving 13 bases between them. The CDR3 spans 14 residues. Germline V gene sequence: CDR1 LNHDA, CDR2 SQIVND (reference sequence). Written as DNA, the CDR3 is TGTGCCAGTAGTATACCGGACAGCCTGGATGGCTACACCTTC. Its protein product is CASSIPDSLDGYTF.